A single sample gave rise to the 16 T cell receptor beta chains below, sequenced in a study of blood T cell repertoires in COVID-19. Clones were read by immunoSEQ multiplex PCR, and TCRdb kept only the in-frame ones, dropping some. Seen here are about 300,000 clones, around 92% observed once, and the top ten hold 2.5% to 3.5%. The sequencing input was PBMCs or T cells enriched from blood (not recorded which). All receptors derive from a woman aged 50 to 60 who had been exposed to COVID-19.

The chain joins TRBV6-5 to TRBJ1-1; unclear D gene. CDR1 MNHEY and CDR2 SVGAGI come from the germline V gene. The germline V and J ends were trimmed by 2 bases and 4 bases, with 8 bases remaining between them. The CDR3 sequence is 13 residues long. The CDR3: CASSYTAGTEAFF. The CDR3 DNA follows: TGTGCCAGCAGTTACACAGCGGGCACTGAAGCTTTCTTT.

V and J are TRBV28 and TRBJ2-5; 8 bases match TRBD1. Trimming at V came to 5 bases and at J to 2 bases, leaving 7 bases not matched to a gene. Germline V lookup: CDR1 MDHEN, CDR2 SYDVKM. The CDR3 spans 15 residues. CDR3 in amino acids: CASSPRQGQQETQYF. In nucleotides, the CDR3 is TGTGCCAGCAGTCCTCGACAGGGGCAACAAGAGACCCAGTACTTC.

The rearrangement uses TRBV19 and TRBJ1-5; 11 positions match TRBD1. The V and J ends lost 2 bases and 4 bases, in that order; junction bases with no gene match: 4. Germline CDR1 is LNHDA and CDR2 is SQIVND (reference sequence). The CDR3 loop spans 16 amino acids. DNA for the CDR3: TGTGCCAGTAGTATAACGTGGGACAGGGGGAATCAGCCCCAGCATTTT. Its translation is CASSITWDRGNQPQHF.

This chain links TRBV3-1 (or the pseudogene TRBV3-2) with TRBJ2-7; D perhaps matches TRBD1 (5 bases). This CDR3 has 13 amino acids. The V gene lost 3 bases and the J gene lost 3 bases, with 9 bases spanning the gap. CDR1 and CDR2 (germline): LGHDT, YNNKEL (reference sequence). The CDR3 here is CASSQQGHYEQYF. The CDR3 DNA sequence: TGTGCCAGCAGCCAGCAGGGTCACTACGAGCAGTACTTC.

The genes are TRBV11-2 and TRBJ1-5; 7 bases line up with TRBD1. This CDR3 contains 15 residues. V dropped 1 base and J dropped 2; count of bases not matched to a gene: 2. CDR1 is SGHAT and CDR2 is FQNNGV in the germline V gene. The CDR3 nucleotides are TGTGCCAGCAGCTTAGGGACAGGCGGCAATCAGCCCCAGCATTTT. This translates into CASSLGTGGNQPQHF. The entire variable domain, with the rest obtained from reference TRBV11-2 and TRBJ1-5, is as follows: EAGVAQSPRYKIIEKRQSVAFWCNPISGHATLYWYQQILGQGPKLLIQFQNNGVVDDSQLPKDRFSAERLKGVDSTLKIQPAKLEDSAVYLCASSLGTGGNQPQHFGDGTRLSIL.

The chain couples TRBV28 to TRBJ2-7; 7 bases align to TRBD2. This CDR3 has 14 residues. The germline V gene has CDR1 MDHEN and CDR2 SYDVKM. Losses at the gene ends were 5 bases for V and 5 bases for J; bases not matched to a gene: 9. CDR3 sequence reads: CASSTATSLHEQYF. DNA for the CDR3: TGTGCCAGCAGTACCGCGACTAGCCTTCACGAGCAGTACTTC.

The gene calls are TRBV3-1 (or the pseudogene TRBV3-2) and TRBJ1-2; 8 nucleotides line up with TRBD1. Germline CDR1 LGHDT, CDR2 YNNKEL (reference sequence). The CDR3 covers 13 residues. J was trimmed by 8 bases and V by 1 base; bases with no gene match: 3. Here the CDR3 reads CASSQAGGAGYTF. The CDR3 coding sequence is TGTGCCAGCAGCCAAGCAGGGGGCGCGGGCTACACCTTC.

The chain uses TRBV19 and TRBJ2-5, with D maybe TRBD1 (6 bases). The CDR3 is 16 amino acids. Germline V gene lookup returns CDR1 LNHDA and CDR2 SQIVND (reference sequence). Trimming stripped 5 bases from V and 1 base from J, with 17 bases between. The CDR3 DNA reads as TGTGCCAGTAGTGTCTCCAGGACAGCTACCCAAGAGACCCAGTACTTC. It yields the protein CASSVSRTATQETQYF. The full variable domain, with the rest looked up from reference TRBV19 and TRBJ2-5, is DGGITQSPKYLFRKEGQNVTLSCEQNLNHDAMYWYRQDPGQGLRLIYYSQIVNDFQKGDIAEGYSVSREKKESFPLTVTSAQKNPTAFYLCASSVSRTATQETQYFGPGTRLLVL.

This chain links TRBV27 with TRBJ2-7; 7 positions agree with TRBD1. Germline V CDR1 and CDR2: MNHEY, SMNVEV (reference sequence). CDR3 length: 14 residues. Germline trimming cut 6 bases from V and 3 bases from J; bases unmatched to any gene: 8. CDR3 nucleotide sequence: TGTGCCAGCAGGGAAAGGGGACAGATCTACGAGCAGTACTTC. Translation: CASRERGQIYEQYF.

The chain combines TRBV12-3 or TRBV12-4 with TRBJ2-2; D is possibly TRBD2 (6 bases). V lost 3 bases to trimming and J lost 6 bases, with 8 bases between them. The CDR3 covers 13 residues. The CDR3 is CASSFGTPGELFF. CDR3 DNA sequence: TGTGCCAGCAGTTTCGGGACTCCCGGGGAGCTGTTTTTT.

This chain connects TRBV15 to TRBJ1-2, with 7 positions matching TRBD1. Germline values: CDR1 LNHNV, CDR2 YYDKDF (reference sequence). The CDR3 runs 14 residues. Unmatched junction bases numbered 3, after V lost 3 bases and J lost 2 bases. CDR3 coding DNA: TGTGCCACCAGCAGCCCACAGGGGAACTATGGCTACACCTTC. Translating it yields CATSSPQGNYGYTF.

The chain joins TRBV10-3 to TRBJ2-5, with D perhaps TRBD2 (5 bases). V lost 5 bases and J lost 0, with 13 bases in between. The CDR3 covers 15 residues. Germline V gives CDR1 ENHRY, CDR2 SYGVKD. The CDR3 region is CAISPGFGNQETQYF. The CDR3 DNA sequence: TGTGCCATCAGTCCGGGATTTGGCAACCAAGAGACCCAGTACTTC.

CDR3 in amino acids: CASSDVGYEQYF. The DNA of the CDR3 is TGTGCCAGCAGTGACGTCGGTTACGAGCAGTACTTC. The chain recombines TRBV2 with TRBJ2-7; no definite D call. The CDR3 sequence is 12 residues long. From germline, CDR1 is SNHLY and CDR2 FYNNEI. Between the trimmed V and J ends, which lost 3 bases and 4 bases, there was a span of 7 bases.

This chain connects TRBV7-2 to TRBJ2-3; 7 nucleotides line up with TRBD2. The CDR3 has 15 residues. From germline, CDR1 is SGHTA and CDR2 FQGNSA. V trimming: 1 base; J trimming: 1 base; junction bases outside the gene matches: 2. This chain's CDR3 is CASSLERGGTDTQYF. The CDR3 DNA reads TGTGCCAGCAGCTTAGAACGGGGGGGCACAGATACGCAGTATTTT.

The chain has TRBV7-2 and TRBJ2-1, with 11 bases identical to TRBD2. Germline loops: CDR1 SGHTA, CDR2 FQGNSA. The CDR3 is made up of 16 amino acids. The J segment lost 10 bases and the V segment lost 1 base, leaving 9 bases of the junction unmatched. The CDR3 DNA sequence: TGTGCCAGCAGCTTAGGCATAGCGGGGGGGCAACGGGAGCAGTTCTTC. Its translation is CASSLGIAGGQREQFF.

The gene calls are TRBV19 and TRBJ2-1; TRBD1 agrees at 8 bases. The germline gives CDR1 LNHDA, CDR2 SQIVND (reference sequence). The trim removed 7 bases at V and 1 base at J, leaving 6 bases unmatched. This CDR3 region has 15 residues. The CDR3: CASTPGTGSYNEQFF. The CDR3 nucleotides read TGTGCCAGTACCCCCGGGACAGGTTCCTACAATGAGCAGTTCTTC.